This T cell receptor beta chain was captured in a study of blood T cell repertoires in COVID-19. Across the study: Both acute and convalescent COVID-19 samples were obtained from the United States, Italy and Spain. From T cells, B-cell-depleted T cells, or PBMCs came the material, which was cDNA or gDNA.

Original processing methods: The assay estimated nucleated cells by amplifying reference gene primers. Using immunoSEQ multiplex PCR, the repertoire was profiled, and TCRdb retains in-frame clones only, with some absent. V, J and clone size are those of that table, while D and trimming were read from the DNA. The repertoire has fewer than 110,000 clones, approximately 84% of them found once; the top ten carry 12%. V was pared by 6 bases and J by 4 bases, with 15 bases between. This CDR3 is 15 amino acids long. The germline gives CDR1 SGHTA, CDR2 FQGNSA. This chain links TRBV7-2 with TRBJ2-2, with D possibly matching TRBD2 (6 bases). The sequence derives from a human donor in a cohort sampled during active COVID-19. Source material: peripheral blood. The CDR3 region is CASRPRGSRTGELFF. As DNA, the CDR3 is TGTGCCAGCAGACCTCGGGGGTCTCGCACCGGGGAGCTGTTTTTT.